The 16 T cell receptor beta chains listed next were all sequenced from one sample in a study of blood T cell repertoires in COVID-19 (dated by TCRdb to the early 2020s). The library was prepared using the immunoSEQ multiplex PCR assay. The source is immuneACCESS, and TCRdb retained only in-frame sequences with V and J called. Part of the clones is not carried over; for the studies checked, unresolved V genes explain less than half of this, and the remainder is unexplained. The sample table lists fewer than 350,000 clones, 89% of them with a count of one. 4% to 6% of the sample rests with the top ten. The specimen sequenced was PBMCs or T cells enriched from blood (not recorded which). The receptor set was obtained from a man in his fifties or sixties who had recovered from COVID-19.

This chain links TRBV6-5 with TRBJ2-7; weak D call: TRBD2 (5 bases). Germline V CDR1 and CDR2: MNHEY, SVGAGI. Trimming shortened V by 6 bases and J by 5 bases, and 20 bases separated the two germline ends. The CDR3 loop spans 15 amino acids. The CDR3 here is CASSSPSAGHHEQYF. For the CDR3, the DNA is TGTGCCAGCAGCTCCCCCTCGGCGGGTCACCACGAGCAGTACTTC.

This chain connects TRBV25-1 to TRBJ1-2; possible D gene TRBD1, 6 bases. CDR3 size: 14 residues. V shed 6 bases and J shed 6 bases, with 17 bases lying between them. CDR1 is MGHDK, CDR2 SYGVNS, per germline. CDR3 sequence reads: CASSLSDWDNGYTF. The CDR3 bases are TGTGCCAGCAGCTTGTCGGATTGGGACAATGGCTACACCTTC.

The chain combines TRBV28 with TRBJ2-7; tentatively, D is TRBD1 (6 bases). V was shortened by 3 bases and J by 2 bases, with 11 bases between the two germline ends. From germline, CDR1 is MDHEN and CDR2 SYDVKM. The CDR3 is 14 residues long. CDR3 loop: CASSLAGDTYEQYF. The DNA for the CDR3 is TGTGCCAGCAGTTTGGCAGGGGATACCTACGAGCAGTACTTC.

This chain joins TRBV18 and TRBJ1-1; tentatively, D is TRBD1 (6 bases). This CDR3 comprises 14 residues. V shed 0 bases and J shed 6 bases, with 11 bases lying between them. Germline V CDR1 and CDR2: KGHSH, LQKENI. CDR3 loop: CASSPPAGVAEAFF. The CDR3 bases are TGTGCCAGCTCACCACCGGCAGGGGTCGCTGAAGCTTTCTTT.

The rearrangement joins TRBV10-3 to TRBJ2-1; 8 bases match TRBD2. The germline V gene has CDR1 ENHRY and CDR2 SYGVKD. Germline trimming cut 2 bases from V and 12 bases from J; bases unmatched to any gene: 18. The CDR3 covers 17 residues. Here the CDR3 DNA reads TGTGCCATCAGTGAGCATCCTGCTTCTGCTAGCGGGTCATCGCAGTTCTTC. This encodes CAISEHPASASGSSQFF.

The gene calls are TRBV9 and TRBJ2-3, with 10 bases aligning to TRBD2. The CDR3 is 16 amino acids. In germline, CDR1 is SGDLS, CDR2 YYNGEE. Germline trimming cut 4 bases from V and 2 bases from J; bases unmatched to any gene: 7. The CDR3 region is CASSLPAGGVTDTQYF. The CDR3 coding sequence is TGTGCCAGCAGCCTTCCAGCGGGAGGGGTCACAGATACGCAGTATTTT.

CDR3 DNA: TGTGCCAGCAGTTCCAGGGGTATGCTCACCGCAGATACGCAGTATTTT. It specifies CASSSRGMLTADTQYF. The gene calls are TRBV6-6 and TRBJ2-3; TRBD1 is a possible D gene (6 bases). The CDR3 length is 16 residues. V lost 4 bases and J 4 bases, leaving 18 bases between the germline ends. Per germline, CDR1 MNHNY and CDR2 SVGAGI (reference sequence).

This chain joins TRBV7-2 and TRBJ2-7; perhaps TRBD1 as D (5 bases). Per germline, CDR1 SGHTA and CDR2 FQGNSA. V gave up 4 bases and J gave up 4 bases, with 11 bases separating them. The CDR3 contains 13 residues. The CDR3, as DNA: TGTGCCAGCAGCTACACCAGGGCTTACGAGCAGTACTTC. Amino acids: CASSYTRAYEQYF.

The chain is built from TRBV9 and TRBJ1-3, with D tentatively TRBD1 (6 bases). This CDR3 region has 14 residues. CDR1 and CDR2 from the germline V gene are SGDLS and YYNGEE. V dropped 0 bases and J dropped 3 bases, with 7 bases sitting between them. The CDR3 spells CASSVAGVGNTIYF. The CDR3 nucleotides read TGTGCCAGCAGCGTAGCAGGGGTTGGAAACACCATATATTTT.

CDR3 loop: CASSEEGAGLHF. The CDR3 coding sequence is TGTGCCAGCAGTGAGGAGGGGGCAGGCCTCCACTTT. The genes are TRBV2 and TRBJ1-6; 7 bases agree with TRBD1. The germline CDR1 and CDR2 sequences are SNHLY and FYNNEI. CDR3 length: 12 amino acids. Unmatched junction bases numbered 5, after V lost 3 bases and J lost 15 bases.

This clone occurred once. The chain carries TRBV28 and TRBJ2-4, with TRBD1 matching 8 bases. The germline gives CDR1 MDHEN, CDR2 SYDVKM. The V and J ends lost 5 bases and 2 bases, in that order; junction bases with no gene match: 20. The CDR3 consists of 20 residues. The CDR3 region is CASSPPRAGGAPLPKNIQYF. DNA of the CDR3: TGTGCCAGCAGTCCCCCTAGGGCAGGGGGCGCCCCCTTACCCAAAAACATTCAGTACTTC.

The chain joins TRBV7-3 to TRBJ2-3, with a tentative D call TRBD1 (6 bases). The CDR3 length is 15 residues. Germline values: CDR1 SGHTA, CDR2 FQGTGA. Trimming pared 5 bases from V and 2 bases from J, leaving 14 bases between. CDR3 amino acids: CASSPNQGSTDTQYF. The CDR3 DNA follows: TGTGCCAGCAGCCCGAATCAGGGGTCCACAGATACGCAGTATTTT.

The CDR3 DNA sequence: TGTGCCAGCAGCCGACCACAGGGACGCTATGGCTACACCTTC. Translating it yields CASSRPQGRYGYTF. This chain links TRBV28 with TRBJ1-2; a weak D match, TRBD1 (6 bases). V gave up 6 bases and J gave up 4 bases, with 15 bases separating them. The germline gives CDR1 MDHEN, CDR2 SYDVKM. The CDR3 length is 14 residues.

The CDR3, as DNA: TGTGCCAGCAGTAGTTACCAGCGGAATTACTACAATGAGCAGTTCTTC. This codes for CASSSYQRNYYNEQFF. The rearrangement uses TRBV28 and TRBJ2-1; a possible D gene is TRBD2 (5 bases). V lost 5 bases, J lost 3 bases, and 17 bases lay in between. The CDR3 totals 16 residues. CDR1 is MDHEN, CDR2 SYDVKM, per germline.

This chain uses TRBV4-3 with TRBJ2-1, with D maybe TRBD1 (5 bases). Germline V gives CDR1 LGHNA, CDR2 YSLEER. The CDR3 covers 14 residues. The V and J ends lost 4 bases and 2 bases respectively, with 9 bases between them. The CDR3 spells CASSRSRAYNEQFF. DNA for the CDR3: TGCGCCAGCAGCCGAAGCAGGGCCTACAATGAGCAGTTCTTC.

The chain recombines TRBV19 with TRBJ2-7; 9 nucleotides line up with TRBD1. This CDR3 region has 14 residues. Trimming at V came to 6 bases and at J to 5 bases, leaving 8 bases not matched to a gene. Germline V gene lookup returns CDR1 LNHDA and CDR2 SQIVND (reference sequence). Written as DNA, the CDR3 is TGTGCCAGTAGAATCCGGGACAGGGTAAACGAGCAGTACTTC. This encodes CASRIRDRVNEQYF. Complete variable domain (other parts from reference TRBV19 and TRBJ2-7): DGGITQSPKYLFRKEGQNVTLSCEQNLNHDAMYWYRQDPGQGLRLIYYSQIVNDFQKGDIAEGYSVSREKKESFPLTVTSAQKNPTAFYLCASRIRDRVNEQYFGPGTRLTVT.